This entry lists 18 T cell receptor beta chains sequenced from one sample in a study of blood T cells in healthy people across ages. Using a J-beta primer mix together with a sample-barcoded 5' primer, a second PCR was run for about 6 to 11 cycles. MiXCR, applied by TCRdb to the 5' RACE reads, yields one record per CDR3 protein. The sample lists fewer than 900,000 distinct CDR3 sequences; 45% to 50% were seen once. Sequenced: blood. These receptors all stem from a woman in her sixties or seventies in good health.

The rearrangement joins TRBV29-1 to TRBJ2-1; the match to TRBD2 covers 11 bases. CDR1 and CDR2 (germline): SQVTM, ANQGSEA. V lost 7 bases to trimming and J lost 1 base; unmatched junction nucleotides: 9. The length of the CDR3 is 16 residues. The CDR3 sequence is CSAPEASGRSYNEQFF. In DNA, the CDR3 is TGCAGCGCACCTGAGGCTAGCGGGAGGTCCTACAATGAGCAGTTCTTC.

The chain couples TRBV12-3 or TRBV12-4 to TRBJ2-3; D may be TRBD2 (5 bases). The CDR3 loop spans 15 amino acids. V lost 4 bases to trimming and J lost 0 bases, with 11 bases between them. CDR3 amino acids: CASSSGPGSTDTQYF. DNA for the CDR3: TGTGCCAGCAGTTCCGGCCCGGGAAGCACAGATACGCAGTATTTT.

On this clonotype: With a much larger clone just one base away, this may be a read error. The CDR3 end shows no conserved phenylalanine or tryptophan, and so a read error is likely. The CDR3 loop is CASSDPRGGGDYEQYY. In DNA, the CDR3 is TGTGCCAGCAGTGATCCCCGGGGGGGCGGAGATTACGAGCAGTACTAC. V usage is TRBV25-1 and J usage is TRBJ2-7, with 8 bases fitting TRBD2. Trimming at V came to 3 bases and at J to 4 bases, leaving 11 bases not matched to a gene. Germline V gene lookup returns CDR1 MGHDK and CDR2 SYGVNS. The CDR3 is 16 residues long.

This clonotype has a handful of counts. The chain employs TRBV28 and TRBJ2-7; D is unclear. CDR3 length equals 16 residues. Germline V gene data show CDR1 as MDHEN and CDR2 as SYDVKM. Trimming removed 0 bases at V and 2 bases at J, with 14 bases between. The CDR3 coding sequence is TGTGCCAGCAGTTTATGGGGTCCGGAGCAACCCTACGAGCAGTACTTC. Amino acids: CASSLWGPEQPYEQYF.

As for this clonotype: One base away lies a much larger clone, so this may be a sequencing read error. This chain connects TRBV7-9 to TRBJ2-7; D ambiguous. The CDR3 runs 12 residues. The germline CDR1 and CDR2 sequences are SEHNR and FQNEAQ (reference sequence). Here the CDR3 reads CVSSTSSYEQYF. CDR3 nucleotides: TGTGTCAGCAGTACAAGCTCCTACGAGCAGTACTTC. Using reference TRBV7-9 and TRBJ2-7 for the parts outside the CDR3, the full variable domain is DTGVSQNPRHKITKRGQNVTFRCDPISEHNRLYWYRQTLGQGPEFLTYFQNEAQLEKSRLLSDRFSAERPKGSFSTLEIQRTEQGDSAMYLCVSSTSSYEQYFGPGTRLTVT.

This clonotype was picked up a small number of times. The chain employs TRBV7-2 and TRBJ2-7, with TRBD2 matching 10 bases. The germline gives CDR1 SGHTA, CDR2 FQGNSA. The CDR3 is 15 residues long. V was pared by 5 bases and J by 2 bases, with 6 bases of the junction left unmatched. The CDR3 protein is CASSTGTSATYEQYF. Here the CDR3 DNA reads TGTGCCAGCAGCACAGGGACTAGCGCAACCTACGAGCAGTACTTC.

A note on this clonotype: Germline is not matched at one junction end, which may reflect a read error. The rearrangement links TRBV2 to TRBJ1-2, with D uncertain. Germline V gene data show CDR1 as SNHLY and CDR2 as FYNNEI. CDR3 size: 14 residues. The CDR3 coding sequence is TGTGCCAGCAGTGAAGCGTTAGAAAACTGTGGCTACACCTTC. The encoded protein is CASSEALENCGYTF.

J is TRBJ2-7 and V is TRBV20-1, with D perhaps matching TRBD1 or TRBD2 (5 bases each). The assigned J gene may be wrong: the sequence end matches TRBJ2-5 better. CDR3 length: 14 amino acids. CDR1 and CDR2 (germline): DFQATT, SNEGSKA (reference sequence). This chain's CDR3 is CSARDRGVPETQYF. The CDR3 DNA reads as TGCAGTGCTAGAGATCGGGGCGTCCCAGAGACCCAGTACTTC.

The chain combines TRBV27 with TRBJ1-6; D is uncertain. The CDR3 consists of 15 residues. V gave up 0 bases and J gave up 7 bases, with 10 bases separating them. The germline gives CDR1 MNHEY, CDR2 SMNVEV (reference sequence). The CDR3 nucleotides are TGTGCCAGCAGTTTATCAATATCTGGGAATTCACCCCTCCACTTT. It codes for CASSLSISGNSPLHF.

The chain carries TRBV9 and TRBJ2-5, with TRBD2 matching over 7 bases. The CDR3 is made up of 16 amino acids. V was pared by 0 bases and J by 4 bases, with 9 bases of the junction left unmatched. From germline, CDR1 is SGDLS and CDR2 YYNGEE. The CDR3 is CASSVAEGGPLETQYF. In DNA form, the CDR3 reads TGTGCCAGCAGCGTAGCAGAGGGAGGGCCGTTAGAGACCCAGTACTTC. Combining the CDR3 with reference TRBV9 and TRBJ2-5 gives the whole variable domain DSGVTQTPKHLITATGQRVTLRCSPRSGDLSVYWYQQSLDQGLQFLIQYYNGEERAKGNILERFSAQQFPDLHSELNLSSLELGDSALYFCASSVAEGGPLETQYFGPGTRLLVL.

This clonotype was picked up a small number of times. The chain's CDR3 is CASSLRDGYNEQFF. Written as DNA, the CDR3 is TGTGCCAGCAGTTTACGGGACGGCTACAATGAGCAGTTCTTC. V and J are TRBV28 and TRBJ2-1; D may match TRBD1 or TRBD2 (5 bases each). CDR3 length: 14 residues. The V gene lost 2 bases and the J gene lost 3 bases, with 8 bases spanning the gap. Germline V lookup: CDR1 MDHEN, CDR2 SYDVKM.

The gene calls are TRBV29-1 and TRBJ1-2, with D possibly TRBD1 on 5 matching bases. V was clipped by 3 bases and J by 4 bases, with 12 bases between them. CDR3 length: 13 residues. Germline V CDR1 and CDR2: SQVTM, ANQGSEA. The CDR3 bases are TGCAGCGTTGAGAGAGGGGACGGCTATGGCTACACCTTC. Encoded protein: CSVERGDGYGYTF.

Regarding this clonotype: This may arise from a read error, as a much more abundant clone is one base away. V and J are TRBV7-9 and TRBJ1-1; D is undetermined. CDR3 size: 13 residues. Germline values: CDR1 SEHNR, CDR2 FQNEAQ (reference sequence). The ends were cut back, 4 bases at V and 1 base at J, with 7 bases in the middle. CDR3 sequence (DNA): TGTGCCAGCAGCTGCGGCGGGAACACTGAAGCTTTCTTT. Amino acid sequence: CASSCGGNTEAFF.

V usage is TRBV7-2 and J usage is TRBJ2-3; D possibly corresponds to TRBD1 (5 bases). Trimming removed 3 bases at V and 4 bases at J, with 17 bases between. Germline CDR1 reads SGHTA; CDR2 reads FQGNSA. This CDR3 has 16 amino acids. The CDR3 loop reads CASSLTDRLFADTQYF. The CDR3 bases are TGTGCCAGCAGCTTGACAGATCGGTTGTTTGCAGATACGCAGTATTTT.

The rearrangement links TRBV6-1 to TRBJ2-3; 7 bases are shared with TRBD2. The J segment lost 1 base and the V segment lost 5 bases, leaving 12 bases of the junction unmatched. The CDR3 sequence is 17 residues long. Germline V gene data show CDR1 as MNHNS and CDR2 as SASEGT. The CDR3 reads CASSMLGEGPGTDTQYF. CDR3 coding DNA: TGTGCCAGCAGTATGTTAGGGGAGGGCCCTGGCACAGATACGCAGTATTTT.

The chain has TRBV5-1 and TRBJ2-6, with a possible D match to TRBD1 (5 bases). The germline V and J ends were trimmed by 3 bases and 0 bases, with 16 bases remaining between them. This CDR3 has 18 amino acids. Germline V gene data show CDR1 as SGHRS and CDR2 as YFSETQ. CDR3 DNA sequence: TGCGCCAGCAGCTGGAGACAGACAAGTTACTCTGGGGCCAACGTCCTGACTTTC. It translates to CASSWRQTSYSGANVLTF.

The chain has TRBV2 and TRBJ2-3; 9 positions match TRBD2. V lost 6 bases to trimming and J lost 5 bases; unmatched junction nucleotides: 6. Germline lookup yields CDR1 SNHLY and CDR2 FYNNEI. The CDR3 contains 14 residues. Written as DNA, the CDR3 is TGTGCCAGCAGGGGCGGGAGGGCCGGAGATACGCAGTATTTT. It specifies CASRGGRAGDTQYF.

In the case of this clonotype: Given a much more abundant clone one base away, this may be a read error. The rearrangement links TRBV7-2 to TRBJ1-1; tentative D call: TRBD1 (5 bases). The V gene's germline CDR1 is SGHTA and CDR2 FQGNSA. CDR3 size: 14 residues. DNA of the CDR3: TGTGCCGGCAGAGAGGGGCCCACGCCAGGTGAAGCTTTCTTT. It encodes CAGREGPTPGEAFF.